The 10 T cell receptor beta chains below come from one sample, sequenced in a study of vaccination and CD4 T cells after COVID-19. These TCRs' antigens remain unknown. Cultured CD4+ T-cell DNA underwent Oncomine TCR Beta short-read sequencing. TCRdb processed the PCR reads anew with MiXCR; each CDR3 protein has one entry. In the table there are 15,000 to 20,000 distinct CDR3 sequences, 45% to 65% of which are singletons. Indicated treatment: roughly ten-day PBMC culture with coronavirus spike peptide pools or control peptides (ViraFEST assay). This sample comprised CD4+ T cells from blood, cultured in vitro, obtained before SARS-CoV-2 vaccination. These TCRs come from a human donor who had recovered from COVID-19.

The chain couples TRBV5-4 to TRBJ2-7; D not certain. CDR3 size: 14 residues. The germline V and J ends were trimmed by 6 bases and 0 bases, with 13 bases remaining between them. The germline V gene has CDR1 SGHNT and CDR2 YYREEE (reference sequence). CDR3 nucleotides: TGTGCCAGCAACGCGCCTGGGATCTCCTACGAGCAGTACTTC. Amino acid sequence: CASNAPGISYEQYF.

This clonotype was seen a handful of times. The genes are TRBV7-6 and TRBJ2-7; TRBD2 aligns across 13 bases. Germline-derived CDR1 and CDR2 are SGHVS and FNYEAQ. The trim removed 4 bases at V and 3 bases at J, leaving 6 bases unmatched. The CDR3 has 16 amino acids. The CDR3 is CASSSVLAGGDYEQYF. In DNA form, the CDR3 reads TGTGCCAGCAGCTCAGTACTAGCGGGAGGGGACTACGAGCAGTACTTC.

The chain combines TRBV28 with TRBJ2-7; D is unclear. Germline V gene sequence: CDR1 MDHEN, CDR2 SYDVKM. Trimming removed 7 bases at V and 3 bases at J, with 10 bases between. The CDR3 runs 12 residues. The CDR3 region has the DNA TGTGCCAGCAACCTACAAAACTACGAGCAGTACTTC. It translates to CASNLQNYEQYF.

V and J are TRBV10-3 and TRBJ2-3, with D perhaps matching TRBD2 (6 bases). Per germline, CDR1 ENHRY and CDR2 SYGVKD. Trimming stripped 6 bases from V and 0 bases from J, with 13 bases between. The CDR3 runs 15 residues. Here the CDR3 DNA reads TGTGCCATCAGCGGGGGTCCCCCTAGCACAGATACGCAGTATTTT. Translated, it gives CAISGGPPSTDTQYF.

The chain employs TRBV5-1 and TRBJ2-7; D perhaps matches TRBD1 (6 bases). V gave up 0 bases and J gave up 4 bases, with 8 bases separating them. The CDR3 spans 13 residues. Germline V CDR1 and CDR2: SGHRS, YFSETQ. In DNA, the CDR3 is TGCGCCAGCAGCTTGGACAGGGCTTACGAGCAGTACTTC. Residues: CASSLDRAYEQYF.

J is TRBJ2-3 and V is TRBV7-8; tentatively, D is TRBD1 (5 bases). The CDR3 sequence is 14 residues long. Germline V gives CDR1 SGHVS, CDR2 FQNEAQ. Deletions cut 4 bases from V and 0 bases from J, with 8 bases between. The CDR3 is CASSYRQSTDTQYF. DNA of the CDR3: TGTGCCAGCAGCTACCGACAGAGCACAGATACGCAGTATTTT.

V usage is TRBV20-1 and J usage is TRBJ1-1; D may be TRBD1 (6 bases). V lost 0 bases, J lost 7 bases, and 12 bases lay in between. The CDR3 covers 13 residues. CDR1 and CDR2 from the germline V gene are DFQATT and SNEGSKA (reference sequence). CDR3 DNA sequence: TGCAGTGCTAGAGAGGGGGCGGAGGGTGAAGCTTTCTTT. Protein sequence: CSAREGAEGEAFF.

This chain uses TRBV12-3 or TRBV12-4 with TRBJ1-5; D gene uncertain. Trimming pared 6 bases from V and 7 bases from J, leaving 13 bases between. The CDR3 consists of 13 residues. The CDR3 sequence: CASSQDPTQPQHF. The CDR3 DNA is TGTGCCAGCAGCCAGGACCCAACGCAGCCCCAGCATTTT.

The chain has TRBV4-1 and TRBJ2-7, with 8 bases matching TRBD1. The germline V gene encodes CDR1 MGHRA and CDR2 YSYEKL. The CDR3 is 16 amino acids. The trim removed 0 bases at V and 3 bases at J, leaving 7 bases unmatched. CDR3 region: CASSQDPSGQDYEQYF. The CDR3 DNA reads TGCGCCAGCAGCCAAGACCCCTCGGGACAGGACTACGAGCAGTACTTC.

The gene calls are TRBV6-5 and TRBJ2-5; the match to TRBD2 covers 7 bases. Unmatched junction bases numbered 5, after V lost 0 bases and J lost 4 bases. The CDR3 sequence is 15 residues long. Germline V gene data show CDR1 as MNHEY and CDR2 as SVGAGI. CDR3 sequence: CASSYSSGGGETQYF. The CDR3 DNA follows: TGTGCCAGCAGTTACTCTTCGGGAGGAGGAGAGACCCAGTACTTC.